The sequence of this T cell receptor beta chain was determined in a study of cytomegalovirus exposure and HLA in healthy donors. Study-level results: Specificity of a few CMV-associated chains for CMV antigens was verified in vitro. Sequence variants that were highly shared formed a cluster that was likely a sequencing artifact. What TCR beta sequences reportedly achieved was accurate prediction of HLA-A and HLA-B alleles in most subjects. According to the study, around 160 TCR beta chains were cytomegalovirus-associated.

Worth noting for this clone: Its antigen is undetermined.

The CDR3 consists of 16 residues. Germline loops: CDR1 SGHAT, CDR2 FQNNGV. The trim removed 2 bases at V and 1 base at J, leaving 1 base unmatched. PCR was performed using 60 Vbeta and 13 Jbeta primers. Libraries were prepared by immunoSEQ multiplex PCR; TCRdb keeps only in-frame clonotypes and omits some of them. Of approximately 150,000 clones listed, about 84% are singletons. The TCR was taken from a male donor in good health and CMV-seronegative. The rearrangement joins TRBV11-2 to TRBJ2-2, with 10 positions matching TRBD2. Sequencing was done on a sample of PBMCs. The CDR3 bases are TGTGCCAGCAGCTTAAGCGGGGGGGTGAACACCGGGGAGCTGTTTTTT. Residues: CASSLSGGVNTGELFF.